The text below deals with one TCR beta chain. The antigen remains unidentified. The data were taken from a study of cytomegalovirus exposure and HLA in healthy donors. Whole-study results and caveats: The study designated 150 to 200 TCR beta chains cytomegalovirus-associated.

Germline V gene data show CDR1 as MGHDK and CDR2 as SYGVNS. CDR3 length equals 16 residues. V gave up 4 bases and J gave up 5 bases; unmatched junction bases: 10. Profiled with immunoSEQ multiplex PCR; TCRdb holds only in-frame clones, not every one. The sample yields tens of thousands of clones, 90% to 95% seen once. The sample taken for sequencing was PBMCs. The rearrangement uses TRBV25-1 and TRBJ2-1; 8 nucleotides align to TRBD2. The receptor comes from a man in his late teens or twenties in good health and CMV-seronegative. The CDR3 region has the DNA TGTGCCAGCAGTGGCCAGGGCGGGAGGCGCCACAATGAGCAGTTCTTC. Translation: CASSGQGGRRHNEQFF.